One and the same sample provided the 8 T cell receptor beta chains below, sequenced in a study of tumor-infiltrating lymphocytes in primary liver carcinoma. Starting from around 0.45 ug of total RNA, TCR beta cDNA was produced with a primer in the constant region. Researchers made the TCR beta libraries by running three nested multiplex PCR rounds with slightly modified ARM-PCR. Running around 9 cycles apiece, the first two PCR rounds relied on TRBV1-TRBV30 forward primers together with a C-beta reverse primer. In TCRdb, the multiplex PCR reads were re-called with MiXCR into one record per CDR3 protein. This table has around 99,000 distinct CDR3 sequences, approximately 68% appearing once. Unsorted bulk tissue of about 20-32 mg yielded co-extracted RNA and DNA. The sequenced sample consisted of tumor-adjacent normal liver tissue. Every receptor here comes from a man aged 35-49 years with primary liver carcinoma and hepatitis B virus infection.

Concerning this clonotype: At one end the junction does not follow the germline gene, possibly because of a read error. The V and J genes are TRBV18 and TRBJ2-7; possible D gene TRBD2, 5 bases. This CDR3 is built from 13 residues. Germline CDR1 is KGHSH and CDR2 is LQKENI. CDR3 in amino acids: CANSLGSEGEQYF. CDR3 DNA sequence: TGTGCCAACTCACTGGGGAGTGAAGGCGAGCAGTACTTC.

This clonotype was detected a few times. Its ends do not fully match the called genes, so a read error is possible. V gene TRBV7-9 combines with J gene TRBJ2-3; 8 bases match TRBD2. This CDR3 has 14 residues. Germline loops: CDR1 SEHNR, CDR2 FQNEAQ (reference sequence). CDR3 amino acids: CVSSQGLVTDTQYF. The CDR3 DNA is TGTGTCAGCAGCCAGGGACTAGTCACAGATACGCAGTATTTT.

On this clonotype: The CDR3 does not close with the conserved phenylalanine or tryptophan, likely indicating a read error. V is TRBV6-2 or TRBV6-3 and J is TRBJ2-7; the D is unclear. CDR3 length equals 13 residues. Germline CDR1 and CDR2: MNHEY and SVGEGT. The DNA of the CDR3 is TGTTCCAGCAGTTCGGTTCCTCCCTACGAGCAGTACCTC. Its protein product is CSSSSVPPYEQYL.

In its sample, this clonotype was seen many times. The rearrangement links TRBV11-3 to TRBJ2-2; 8 positions agree with TRBD2. Losses at the gene ends were 2 bases for V and 5 bases for J; bases not matched to a gene: 7. This CDR3 is built from 16 residues. The germline CDR1 and CDR2 sequences are SGHNT and YENEEA. The DNA for the CDR3 is TGTGCCAGCAGCTTACAAGCGGGAGCGGGAACCGGGGAGCTGTTTTTT. It translates to CASSLQAGAGTGELFF.

The gene calls are TRBV12-3 or TRBV12-4 and TRBJ2-2; D is unresolved. The CDR3 runs 14 residues. V was clipped by 5 bases and J by 2 bases, with 9 bases between them. Here the CDR3 DNA reads TGTGCCAGCAGTCTGTCAGCCAACACCGGGGAGCTGTTTTTT. Amino acids: CASSLSANTGELFF.

Remarks on this clonotype: Germline and junction disagree at one end, which may indicate a read error. The chain recombines TRBV14 with TRBJ2-1; the match to TRBD2 covers 9 bases. The CDR3 spans 16 residues. CDR1 and CDR2 from the germline V gene are SGHDN and FVKESK. The CDR3 loop is CASGQDPASGVNEQFF. The CDR3, as DNA: TGTGCCAGCGGCCAGGATCCAGCTAGCGGGGTCAATGAGCAGTTCTTC.

A note on this clonotype: The junction and the germline gene differ at one end; a read error may be behind it. The rearrangement uses TRBV12-3 or TRBV12-4 and TRBJ2-6; D is perhaps TRBD1 or TRBD2 (5 bases each). This CDR3 region has 17 residues. CDR3: CASTIGRGGSEANVLTF. The CDR3 nucleotides are TGTGCCAGTACCATTGGCCGGGGCGGGTCTGAGGCCAACGTCCTGACTTTC.

The rearrangement uses TRBV11-2 and TRBJ2-7; 10 positions agree with TRBD2. CDR3 length: 15 residues. V lost 11 bases to trimming and J lost 3 bases; unmatched junction nucleotides: 13. CDR1 SGHAT and CDR2 FQNNGV come from the germline V gene. As DNA, the CDR3 is TGTGCCTGCGGCCTCTCCAGGACTAGCGGCTACGAGCAGTACTTC. Translation gives CACGLSRTSGYEQYF.